The entry that follows covers one T cell receptor beta chain sequence. TCRdb's table, derived via immunoSEQ multiplex PCR, lists solely in-frame clones and lacks some. The data show approximately 300,000 clones, 80% to 85% seen once. The CDR3 has 16 residues. The germline V gene encodes CDR1 MNHEY and CDR2 SMNVEV (reference sequence). V lost 6 bases, J lost 3 bases, and 10 bases stayed unmatched. The sample originates from a study of blood T cell repertoires in COVID-19. Study overall: The study drew acute and convalescent COVID-19 samples from the United States, Italy and Spain. The analysed material was cDNA or gDNA that came from T cells, B-cell-depleted T cells, or PBMCs.

While infection was still active, Seattle patients were enrolled and then followed longitudinally. The chain links TRBV27 to TRBJ1-1, with 10 bases that match TRBD1. The sequenced sample consisted of peripheral blood. The receptor was derived from an older person with COVID-19, enrolled during active disease. DNA for the CDR3: TGTGCCAGCAGGAGATTTCTCGGGACAGGGGACACTGAAGCTTTCTTT. Translating it yields CASRRFLGTGDTEAFF.